This TCR beta chain was documented in a study of OX40 agonist ivuxolimab in advanced cancers. Whole-study findings and limits: Some patients who did not respond also had low normalized T-cell clonal expansion.

With respect to this clone: Its target is not known.

Here immunoSEQ multiplex PCR was the method, and the copy in TCRdb shows in-frame clones only, minus some. Among 57,000 or so clones listed, about 89% were seen once. CDR1 SGHKS and CDR2 YYEKEE come from the germline V gene (reference sequence). Between the trimmed V and J ends, which lost 4 bases and 6 bases, there was a span of 12 bases. The CDR3 consists of 13 residues. This TCR came from an adult with an advanced solid tumor such as melanoma, head and neck, liver or kidney cancer. The rearrangement joins TRBV5-5 to TRBJ2-3; D perhaps matches TRBD2 (5 bases). The specimen was CD4+ or CD8+ T cells sorted from blood, collected in a trial of the OX40 agonist ivuxolimab. Written as DNA, the CDR3 is TGTGCCAGCAGCGTCCAGCGGAGTGATACGCAGTATTTT. It yields the protein CASSVQRSDTQYF.